A single sample is the source of the 20 T cell receptor beta chains below, sequenced in a study of blood T cell repertoires in COVID-19. The assay was immunoSEQ multiplex PCR, and TCRdb's table has in-frame clones only and misses some. The table has roughly 61,000 clones, about 73% seen once. Sequenced material: peripheral blood. The receptor set was obtained from a woman between 70 and 85 years old with acute or convalescent COVID-19.

V and J are TRBV5-1 and TRBJ2-1; no definite D call. The CDR3 has 13 amino acids. V dropped 6 bases and J dropped 4 bases, with 11 bases sitting between them. In germline, CDR1 is SGHRS, CDR2 YFSETQ. The CDR3 loop reads CASNSLFYNEQFF. In nucleotides, the CDR3 is TGCGCCAGCAACTCCCTTTTTTACAATGAGCAGTTCTTC.

This rearrangement joins TRBV10-3 to TRBJ1-1; the D gene is possibly TRBD1 (6 bases). CDR1 and CDR2 (germline): ENHRY, SYGVKD. This CDR3 contains 14 residues. With 2 bases removed from V and 1 base from J, the gap between germline ends came to 8 bases. Here the CDR3 reads CAISEVRGNTEAFF. The DNA for the CDR3 is TGTGCCATCAGTGAGGTCAGGGGGAACACTGAAGCTTTCTTT.

Many counts were recorded for this clone. V gene TRBV30 combines with J gene TRBJ1-3; tentatively, D is TRBD1 (6 bases). V lost 2 bases and J lost 8, with 13 bases in between. Germline V lookup: CDR1 GTSNPN, CDR2 SVGIG (reference sequence). This CDR3 is 13 amino acids long. CDR3 region: CAWSMHPGDTIYF. CDR3 bases: TGTGCCTGGAGTATGCACCCAGGGGACACCATATATTTT.

This clone came up a few times. The CDR3 reads CASSQAQGTEAFF. CDR3 DNA: TGTGCCAGCAGCCAAGCACAGGGCACTGAAGCTTTCTTT. The V call is TRBV14, the J call TRBJ1-1, with a tentative D call TRBD1 (6 bases). The CDR3 sequence is 13 residues long. Germline CDR1 and CDR2: SGHDN and FVKESK. The V end was cut by 1 base, the J end by 4 bases, with 7 bases between.

This chain uses TRBV30 with TRBJ2-5; possibly TRBD2 for D (6 bases). The CDR3 loop spans 14 amino acids. CDR1 is GTSNPN, CDR2 SVGIG, per germline (reference sequence). V gave up 0 bases and J gave up 4 bases, with 12 bases separating them. CDR3 sequence: CAWSVPEGGETQYF. CDR3 DNA: TGTGCCTGGAGTGTACCCGAGGGAGGAGAGACCCAGTACTTC.

The V gene is TRBV6-4, the J gene TRBJ2-3; D ambiguous. The CDR3 loop spans 13 amino acids. Trimming took 0 bases from V and 3 from J, leaving 4 bases between them. Germline CDR1 reads MRHNA; CDR2 reads SNTAGT. The CDR3 is CASSDSETDTQYF. The CDR3 nucleotides are TGTGCCAGCAGTGACTCGGAGACAGATACGCAGTATTTT.

This chain links TRBV6-6 with TRBJ2-6, with D unclear. The CDR3 has 14 amino acids. Per germline, CDR1 MNHNY and CDR2 SVGAGI (reference sequence). The V end lost 7 bases, the J end lost 0 bases, and 7 bases lay between the germline ends. In DNA form, the CDR3 reads TGTGCCAGCATGTCATTCTCTGGGGCCAACGTCCTGACTTTC. Translated, it gives CASMSFSGANVLTF.

The genes are TRBV6-5 and TRBJ1-1, with 11 bases fitting TRBD1. Germline V gene data show CDR1 as MNHEY and CDR2 as SVGAGI. Losses at the gene ends were 5 bases for V and 4 bases for J; bases not matched to a gene: 6. The CDR3 consists of 15 residues. The CDR3 DNA reads TGTGCCAGCAGTCGAGGGGGACAGGGGGTCACTGAAGCTTTCTTT. This gives the protein CASSRGGQGVTEAFF.

The V call is TRBV30, the J call TRBJ2-1; 7 nucleotides line up with TRBD1. This CDR3 contains 13 residues. The germline CDR1 and CDR2 sequences are GTSNPN and SVGIG (reference sequence). V shed 7 bases and J 2 bases; nucleotides not matched to a gene: 5. Written as DNA, the CDR3 is TGTGCCTTAACGGGACAGCCCTACAATGAGCAGTTCTTC. The encoded protein is CALTGQPYNEQFF.

This clone has a handful of counts. The chain has TRBV19 and TRBJ1-5; D is perhaps TRBD1 (5 bases). V dropped 2 bases and J dropped 0 bases, with 8 bases sitting between them. This CDR3 spans 15 amino acids. Germline CDR1 reads LNHDA; CDR2 reads SQIVND (reference sequence). The CDR3 loop reads CASSINRYSNQPQHF. The CDR3, as DNA: TGTGCCAGTAGTATAAACAGGTATAGCAATCAGCCCCAGCATTTT.

This chain connects TRBV11-2 to TRBJ2-7, with 7 bases matching TRBD1. The J segment lost 3 bases and the V segment lost 5 bases, leaving 4 bases of the junction unmatched. CDR1 SGHAT and CDR2 FQNNGV come from the germline V gene. The CDR3 runs to 13 residues. CDR3 residues: CASSRDSIYEQYV. In DNA, the CDR3 is TGTGCCAGCAGCAGGGACAGCATCTACGAGCAGTACGTC.

The V gene is TRBV5-1, the J gene TRBJ1-2, with D perhaps matching TRBD1 (6 bases). The V gene's germline CDR1 is SGHRS and CDR2 YFSETQ. The CDR3 spans 14 residues. The V end lost 4 bases, the J end lost 8 bases, and 18 bases lay between the germline ends. The CDR3: CASSPGGRVEGYTF. CDR3 DNA sequence: TGCGCCAGCAGCCCCGGGGGGCGGGTAGAAGGCTACACCTTC.

V gene TRBV4-2 combines with J gene TRBJ2-7; 11 bases are shared with TRBD2. There are 17 residues in the CDR3. J lost 2 bases, V lost 1 base, and 7 bases had no gene match. Germline CDR1 reads LGHNA; CDR2 reads YNFKEQ. The chain's CDR3 is CASSQVSISGGAYEQYF. The CDR3 bases are TGTGCCAGCAGCCAAGTGTCTATTAGCGGGGGGGCCTACGAGCAGTACTTC.

Here the CDR3 DNA reads TGTGCCAGCAGCCAAGCTAGAATACAGGGGGCGCAGGGCTACACCTTC. The encoded protein is CASSQARIQGAQGYTF. The chain recombines TRBV4-2 with TRBJ1-2; 9 bases are shared with TRBD1. This CDR3 is built from 16 residues. V was pared by 1 base and J by 8 bases, with 11 bases of the junction left unmatched. The germline V gene has CDR1 LGHNA and CDR2 YNFKEQ.

The CDR3 reads CASSLGGGKGPQETQYF. CDR3 nucleotide sequence: TGCGCCAGCAGCTTGGGGGGAGGGAAGGGACCTCAAGAGACCCAGTACTTC. The chain couples TRBV5-1 to TRBJ2-5, with TRBD2 matching 7 bases. Germline trimming cut 0 bases from V and 2 bases from J; bases unmatched to any gene: 10. Germline assignment: CDR1 SGHRS and CDR2 YFSETQ. The CDR3 covers 17 residues.

V is TRBV4-1 and J is TRBJ2-7, with TRBD1 matching 7 bases. This CDR3 is built from 15 residues. The J segment lost 4 bases and the V segment lost 0 bases, leaving 6 bases of the junction unmatched. CDR1 is MGHRA and CDR2 is YSYEKL in the germline V gene. The CDR3 region is CASSQDYRGEYEQYF. CDR3 DNA sequence: TGCGCCAGCAGCCAAGATTACAGGGGCGAATACGAGCAGTACTTC.

The CDR3 DNA follows: TGTGCCAGCAGCTCATCGGGGGTTTATCGCGAGCAGTACTTC. As protein: CASSSSGVYREQYF. The chain links TRBV5-4 to TRBJ2-7; tentative D call: TRBD2 (6 bases). With 3 bases removed from V and 6 bases from J, the gap between germline ends came to 16 bases. The CDR3 loop spans 14 amino acids. Per germline, CDR1 SGHNT and CDR2 YYREEE (reference sequence).

The V call is TRBV30, the J call TRBJ1-6; no firm D call. Germline CDR1 reads GTSNPN; CDR2 reads SVGIG (reference sequence). V was trimmed by 4 bases and J by 0 bases, leaving 19 bases between them. This CDR3 comprises 18 residues. CDR3 loop: CAWIKGVLGSSYNSPLHF. In DNA, the CDR3 is TGTGCCTGGATAAAGGGCGTACTAGGAAGCTCCTATAATTCACCCCTCCACTTT.

There are a few counts of this clone. The chain is built from TRBV4-1 and TRBJ1-3; D is perhaps TRBD1 (6 bases). The CDR3 has 16 amino acids. The germline V and J ends were trimmed by 7 bases and 4 bases, with 20 bases remaining between them. Germline V lookup: CDR1 MGHRA, CDR2 YSYEKL. In nucleotides, the CDR3 is TGCGCCAGCAAAAAGGGGGGGAACGAGGCGGGAAACACCATATATTTT. Translated: CASKKGGNEAGNTIYF.

The V and J genes are TRBV6-5 and TRBJ2-3, with D unclear. CDR3 size: 14 residues. CDR1 is MNHEY and CDR2 is SVGAGI in the germline V gene. V was cut by 0 bases and J by 2 bases, with 6 bases left in between. The CDR3: CASSYSSATDTQYF. The CDR3 DNA follows: TGTGCCAGCAGTTACTCGAGCGCCACAGATACGCAGTATTTT.